This TCR beta chain was sequenced for a study of Ad26.COV2.S vaccination and SARS-CoV-2 variants. Some clones are missing from TCRdb's copy, which holds only in-frame ones; the method was immunoSEQ multiplex PCR. Of just over 350,000 clones listed, about 85% are singletons. About this clone: In the same sample, other DNA sequences code for this CDR3.

Losses at the gene ends were 3 bases for V and 6 bases for J; bases not matched to a gene: 1. The CDR3 totals 13 residues. Germline CDR1 LNHDA, CDR2 SQIVND (reference sequence). Treatment reported: some 19 received Ad26.COV2.S at low or high dose, single or two shots; about 5 received placebo; per-sample allocation not given. Sampling took place 63 days after the first vaccine or placebo injection. Wuhan-strain SARS-CoV-2 spike was expressed by the Ad26 vector that made up the vaccine. The sequenced sample was peripheral blood, obtained in a trial of Ad26.COV2.S vaccine versus placebo. The chain employs TRBV19 and TRBJ2-2; 7 bases map to TRBD2. The sequence was obtained from a person aged 18-60 years who received the Ad26.COV2.S COVID-19 vaccine or a placebo. The CDR3 DNA sequence: TGTGCCAGTAGTATCGGGGGGTCCGGGGAGCTGTTTTTT. Protein product: CASSIGGSGELFF.